This TCR beta chain originates from a study of early stage breast cancer tumors. About 17-50 mg of tumor tissue was diced per sample. TCRdb keeps only in-frame clones here, not all; method: immunoSEQ multiplex PCR. Here the sample spans approximately 8,000 clones, approximately 66% being singletons. The specimen was breast tumor tissue. The sequence derives from a person aged 65-85 years with breast cancer.

Here the CDR3 reads CASSLVQGSYNSPLHF. The CDR3 DNA reads TGCGCCAGCAGCTTGGTACAGGGGTCCTATAATTCACCCCTCCACTTT. V and J are TRBV5-1 and TRBJ1-6; 7 bases line up with TRBD1. The V gene end was trimmed by 0 bases and the J gene end by 1 base; junction bases not matched to a gene: 1. The CDR3 has 16 amino acids. Germline V lookup: CDR1 SGHRS, CDR2 YFSETQ.